The clone carrying this TCR beta chain was picked up many times. The data were obtained in a study of T cells in Graves' hyperthyroidism and ophthalmopathy. The investigators amplified TCR beta CDR3 regions from RNA transcripts. The HTBI primer set served for first-round RT-PCR of the TCR CDR3. TCRdb redid the calling of the multiplex PCR reads with MiXCR, one entry per CDR3 protein. The sample has more than 600,000 distinct CDR3 sequences; roughly 15% are singletons. The V and J ends lost 7 bases and 2 bases, in that order; junction bases with no gene match: 7. The CDR3 covers 14 residues. Diagnostic decisions used clinical symptoms, serum thyroxine and TRAb, thyroid ultrasound and orbital computed tomography.

The V and J genes are TRBV12-3 or TRBV12-4 and TRBJ2-7, with 8 nucleotides matching TRBD1. Input material: blood. This clonotype was obtained from a man between 18 and 29 years old with Graves' hyperthyroidism. The CDR3 DNA reads TGTGCCAGCACCGACCGGACAGGGCCCTACGAGCAGTACTTC. It is translated as CASTDRTGPYEQYF.